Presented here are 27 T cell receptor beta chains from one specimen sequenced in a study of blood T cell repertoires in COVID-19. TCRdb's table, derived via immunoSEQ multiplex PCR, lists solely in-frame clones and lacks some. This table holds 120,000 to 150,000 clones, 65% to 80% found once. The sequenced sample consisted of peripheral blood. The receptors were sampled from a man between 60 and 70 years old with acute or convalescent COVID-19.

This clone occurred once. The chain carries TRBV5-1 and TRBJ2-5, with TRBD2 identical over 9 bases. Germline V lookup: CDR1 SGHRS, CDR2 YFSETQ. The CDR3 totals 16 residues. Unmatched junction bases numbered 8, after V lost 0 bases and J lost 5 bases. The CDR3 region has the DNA TGCGCCAGCAGCTTGGGGACTAGCGTGGTAACGGAGACCCAGTACTTC. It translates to CASSLGTSVVTETQYF.

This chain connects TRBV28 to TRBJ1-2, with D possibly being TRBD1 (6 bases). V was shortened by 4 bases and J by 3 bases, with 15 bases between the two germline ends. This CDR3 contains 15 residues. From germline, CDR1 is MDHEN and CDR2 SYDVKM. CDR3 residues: CASSSLAQGHYGYTF. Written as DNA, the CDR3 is TGTGCCAGCAGTTCACTCGCCCAGGGGCACTATGGCTACACCTTC.

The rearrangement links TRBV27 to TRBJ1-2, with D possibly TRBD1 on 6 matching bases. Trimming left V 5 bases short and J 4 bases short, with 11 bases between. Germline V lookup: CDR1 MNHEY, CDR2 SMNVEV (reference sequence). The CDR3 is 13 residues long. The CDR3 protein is CASSPTGTYGYTF. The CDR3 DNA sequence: TGTGCCAGCAGTCCTACAGGGACCTATGGCTACACCTTC.

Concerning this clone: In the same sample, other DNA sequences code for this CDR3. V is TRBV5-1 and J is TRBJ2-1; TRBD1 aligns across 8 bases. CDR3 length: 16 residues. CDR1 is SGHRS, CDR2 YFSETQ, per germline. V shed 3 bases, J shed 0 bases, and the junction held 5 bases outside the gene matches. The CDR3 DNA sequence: TGCGCCAGCAGCTCCCAGGGGGCCCGCTCCTACAATGAGCAGTTCTTC. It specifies CASSSQGARSYNEQFF.

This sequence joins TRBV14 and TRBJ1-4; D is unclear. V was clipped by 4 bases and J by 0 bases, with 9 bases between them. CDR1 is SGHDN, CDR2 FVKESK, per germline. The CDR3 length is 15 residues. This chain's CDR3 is CASSRRGPTNEKLFF. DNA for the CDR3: TGTGCCAGCAGCCGGAGAGGCCCAACTAATGAAAAACTGTTTTTT. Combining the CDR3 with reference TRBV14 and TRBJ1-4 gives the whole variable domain EAGVTQFPSHSVIEKGQTVTLRCDPISGHDNLYWYRRVMGKEIKFLLHFVKESKQDESGMPNNRFLAERTGGTYSTLKVQPAELEDSGVYFCASSRRGPTNEKLFFGSGTQLSVL.

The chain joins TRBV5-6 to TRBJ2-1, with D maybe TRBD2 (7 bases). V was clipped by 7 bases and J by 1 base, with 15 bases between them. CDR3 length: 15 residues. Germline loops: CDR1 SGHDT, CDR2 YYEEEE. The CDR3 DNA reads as TGTGCCAGCGGAAGGGGGAGGGAATCCTACAATGAGCAGTTCTTC. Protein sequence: CASGRGRESYNEQFF.

The CDR3 region has the DNA TGTGCCTGGAACGTACAGGGGATTGGTGGCTACACCTTC. Translated: CAWNVQGIGGYTF. The rearrangement joins TRBV30 to TRBJ1-2, with TRBD1 identical over 7 bases. Trimming at V came to 4 bases and at J to 7 bases, leaving 9 bases not matched to a gene. The CDR3 is 13 residues long. Germline V gene sequence: CDR1 GTSNPN, CDR2 SVGIG (reference sequence).

The CDR3 protein is CASSAWTGAEQYF. The CDR3 DNA follows: TGCGCCAGCAGCGCATGGACAGGGGCCGAGCAGTACTTC. The chain combines TRBV5-1 with TRBJ2-7; TRBD1 matches 9 bases. Germline lookup yields CDR1 SGHRS and CDR2 YFSETQ. The CDR3 loop spans 13 amino acids. V was pared by 4 bases and J by 6 bases, with 5 bases of the junction left unmatched.

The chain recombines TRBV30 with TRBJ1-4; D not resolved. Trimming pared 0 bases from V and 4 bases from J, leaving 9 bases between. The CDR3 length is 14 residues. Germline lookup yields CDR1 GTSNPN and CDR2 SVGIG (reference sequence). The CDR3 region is CAWSVGSYNEKLFF. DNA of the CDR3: TGTGCCTGGAGTGTGGGCTCTTATAATGAAAAACTGTTTTTT.

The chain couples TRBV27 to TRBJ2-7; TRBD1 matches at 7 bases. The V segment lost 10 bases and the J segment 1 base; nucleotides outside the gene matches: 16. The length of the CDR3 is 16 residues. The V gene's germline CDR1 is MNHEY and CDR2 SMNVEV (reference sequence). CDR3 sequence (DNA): TGTGCCACCAACTTTGAGTCCGGGACAGCATCCTACGAGCAGTACTTC. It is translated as CATNFESGTASYEQYF.

CDR3 sequence (DNA): TGTGCCAGTAGTATATTTGGGGCTTTAAACACCGGGGAGCTGTTTTTT. Amino acids: CASSIFGALNTGELFF. This chain links TRBV19 with TRBJ2-2; a weak D match, TRBD1 (5 bases). The CDR3 loop spans 16 amino acids. CDR1 is LNHDA and CDR2 is SQIVND in the germline V gene (reference sequence). V lost 2 bases and J 2 bases, leaving 12 bases between the germline ends.

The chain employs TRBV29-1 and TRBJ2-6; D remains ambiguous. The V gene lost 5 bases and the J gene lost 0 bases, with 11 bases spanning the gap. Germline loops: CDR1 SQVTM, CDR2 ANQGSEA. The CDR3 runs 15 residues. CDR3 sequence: CSVLHLFSGANVLTF. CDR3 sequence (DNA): TGCAGCGTTTTACACCTGTTCTCTGGGGCCAACGTCCTGACTTTC.

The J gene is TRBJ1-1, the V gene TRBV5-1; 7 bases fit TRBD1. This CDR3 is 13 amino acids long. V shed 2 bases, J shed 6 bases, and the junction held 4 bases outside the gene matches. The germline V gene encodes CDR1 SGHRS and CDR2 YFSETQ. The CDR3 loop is CASSLPGGSEAFF. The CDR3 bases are TGCGCCAGCAGCTTACCAGGGGGGTCTGAAGCTTTCTTT.

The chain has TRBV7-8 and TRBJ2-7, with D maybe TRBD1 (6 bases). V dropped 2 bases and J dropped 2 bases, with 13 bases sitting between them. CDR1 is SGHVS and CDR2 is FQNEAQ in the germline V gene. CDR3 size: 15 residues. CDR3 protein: CASSLNRDTTYEQYF. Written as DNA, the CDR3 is TGTGCCAGCAGCTTAAACCGGGACACGACCTACGAGCAGTACTTC.

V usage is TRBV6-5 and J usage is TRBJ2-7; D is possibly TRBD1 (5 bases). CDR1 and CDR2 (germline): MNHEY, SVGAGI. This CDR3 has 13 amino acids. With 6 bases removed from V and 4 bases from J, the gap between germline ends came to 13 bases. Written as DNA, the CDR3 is TGTGCCAGCAGCAGGGATATTGGGTACGAGCAGTACTTC. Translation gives CASSRDIGYEQYF.

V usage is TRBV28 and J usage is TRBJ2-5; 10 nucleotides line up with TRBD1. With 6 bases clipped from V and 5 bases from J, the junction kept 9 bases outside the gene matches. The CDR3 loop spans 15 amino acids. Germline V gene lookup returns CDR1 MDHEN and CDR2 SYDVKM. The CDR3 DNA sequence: TGTGCCAGCAGCTCGACAGGGGGCGGGTGGGAGACCCAGTACTTC. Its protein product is CASSSTGGGWETQYF.

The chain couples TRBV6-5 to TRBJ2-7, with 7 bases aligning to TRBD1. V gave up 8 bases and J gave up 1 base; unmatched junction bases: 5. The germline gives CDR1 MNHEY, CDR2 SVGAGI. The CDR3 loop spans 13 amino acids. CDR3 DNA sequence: TGTGCCAGCGGTAACAGGGGTTCCTACGAGCAGTACTTC. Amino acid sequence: CASGNRGSYEQYF.

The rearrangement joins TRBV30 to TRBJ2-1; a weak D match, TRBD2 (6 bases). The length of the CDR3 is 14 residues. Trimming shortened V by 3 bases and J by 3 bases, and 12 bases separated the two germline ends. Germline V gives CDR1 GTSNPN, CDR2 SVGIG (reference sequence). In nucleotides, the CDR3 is TGTGCCTGGAGCCCGTGGGGGGTCTACAATGAGCAGTTCTTC. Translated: CAWSPWGVYNEQFF.

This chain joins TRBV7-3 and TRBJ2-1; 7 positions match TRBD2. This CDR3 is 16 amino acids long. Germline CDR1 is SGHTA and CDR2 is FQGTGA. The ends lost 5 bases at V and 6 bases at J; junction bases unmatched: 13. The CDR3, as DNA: TGTGCCAGCAGCCCCTCGGGGGGTAGCAGGGTCAATGAGCAGTTCTTC. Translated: CASSPSGGSRVNEQFF.

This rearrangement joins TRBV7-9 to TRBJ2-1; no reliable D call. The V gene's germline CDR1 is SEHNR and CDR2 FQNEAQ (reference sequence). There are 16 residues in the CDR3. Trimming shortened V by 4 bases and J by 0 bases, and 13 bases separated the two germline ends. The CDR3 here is CASSSFVLSSYNEQFF. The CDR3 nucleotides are TGTGCCAGCAGCTCCTTTGTCCTTTCCTCCTACAATGAGCAGTTCTTC.

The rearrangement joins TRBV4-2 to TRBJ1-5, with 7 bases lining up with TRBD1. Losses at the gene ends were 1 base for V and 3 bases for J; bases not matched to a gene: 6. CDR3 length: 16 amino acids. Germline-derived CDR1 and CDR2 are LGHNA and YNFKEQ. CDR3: CASSQADRIANQPQHF. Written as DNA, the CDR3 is TGTGCCAGCAGCCAAGCGGACAGGATTGCCAATCAGCCCCAGCATTTT.

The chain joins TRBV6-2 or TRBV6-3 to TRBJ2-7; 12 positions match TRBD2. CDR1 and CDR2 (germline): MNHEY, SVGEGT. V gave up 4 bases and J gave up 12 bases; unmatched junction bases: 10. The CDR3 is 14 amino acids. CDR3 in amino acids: CASSWTSGNNLGYF. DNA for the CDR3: TGTGCCAGCAGTTGGACTAGCGGGAACAACCTCGGGTACTTC.

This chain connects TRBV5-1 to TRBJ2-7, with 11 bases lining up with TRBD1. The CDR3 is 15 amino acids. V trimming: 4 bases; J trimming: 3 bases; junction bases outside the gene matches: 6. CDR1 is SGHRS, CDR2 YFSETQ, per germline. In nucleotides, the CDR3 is TGCGCCAGCAGCCCCGGAGGGACAGGGGGCTACGAGCAGTACTTC. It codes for CASSPGGTGGYEQYF.

The DNA of the CDR3 is TGTGCCAGCAGCCAAACCTATCGACAGACCTATGGCTACACCTTC. Translating gives CASSQTYRQTYGYTF. The rearrangement uses TRBV3-1 (or the pseudogene TRBV3-2) and TRBJ1-2; D may be TRBD1 (5 bases). The CDR3 contains 15 residues. Germline V gene sequence: CDR1 LGHDT, CDR2 YNNKEL (reference sequence). V was cut by 2 bases and J by 4 bases, with 14 bases left in between.

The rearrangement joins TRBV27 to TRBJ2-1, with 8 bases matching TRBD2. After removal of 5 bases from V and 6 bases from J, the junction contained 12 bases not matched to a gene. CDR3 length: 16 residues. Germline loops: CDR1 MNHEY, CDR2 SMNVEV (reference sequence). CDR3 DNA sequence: TGTGCCAGCAGTACCATGCTAGCGGGCCCTTTCAATGAGCAGTTCTTC. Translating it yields CASSTMLAGPFNEQFF.

CDR3 protein: CASSLARDYQETQYF. The CDR3 DNA follows: TGTGCCAGCAGCTTGGCGAGGGACTATCAAGAGACCCAGTACTTC. V and J are TRBV5-6 and TRBJ2-5, with TRBD2 matching 7 bases. The J segment lost 2 bases and the V segment lost 0 bases, leaving 4 bases of the junction unmatched. Germline V gives CDR1 SGHDT, CDR2 YYEEEE. This CDR3 has 15 residues.

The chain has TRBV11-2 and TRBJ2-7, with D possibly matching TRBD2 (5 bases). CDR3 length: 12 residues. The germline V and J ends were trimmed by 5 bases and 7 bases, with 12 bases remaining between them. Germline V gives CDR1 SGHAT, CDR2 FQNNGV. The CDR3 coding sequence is TGTGCCAGCAGCCACCTGGGCGGGGAGCAGTACTTC. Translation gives CASSHLGGEQYF.